This T cell receptor beta chain emerged from a study of shared clonotypes between healthy human individuals. Study-level points and caveats: The sharing of around 5% of naive CD4 clonotypes was seen across a few donors. Shared clonotypes across all four donors exceeded non-shared ones in generation probability.

The protocol was immunoSEQ multiplex PCR, while the TCRdb copy is restricted to in-frame clones and leaves out a portion. There are around 2,000,000 clones in the sample; about 92% occur only once, and roughly 1.8% lies in the top ten. Terminally differentiated effector memory CD45RA+ cells were excluded from the naive CD8 cells, which were CD45RO-negative and positively selected for CCR7. Every donor was a Caucasian adult from Nashville, Tennessee. The table lists this clone with a few counts. Its specificity is not known. The sample has other DNA sequences that encode this CDR3 too. Input material: naive CD8+ T cells from PBMCs. The clonotype comes from a man aged 18 to 30 in good health. Some clones in this sample may be carry-over from other donors' samples.

In DNA form, the CDR3 reads TGTGCCATCAGTGGGGGACAACTGAACACTGAAGCTTTCTTT. It encodes CAISGGQLNTEAFF. V gene TRBV10-3 combines with J gene TRBJ1-1; maybe TRBD1 (6 bases). With 4 bases removed from V and 0 bases from J, the gap between germline ends came to 9 bases. There are 14 residues in the CDR3. Germline V gene sequence: CDR1 ENHRY, CDR2 SYGVKD.